This T cell receptor beta chain originates from a study of lymphopenia after photon versus proton radiotherapy. Notes on this clone: Its antigen is currently unknown. The same CDR3 arises from other DNA sequences in this sample as well.

V shed 3 bases and J 0 bases; nucleotides not matched to a gene: 4. The germline gives CDR1 SGHTS, CDR2 YDEGEE. The CDR3 totals 15 residues. Study outcomes and limitations: Relative stability marked proton patients; photon patients lost diversity and naive cells. Oligoclonal CD8+ Temra expansion after nadir drove photon patients' diversity drop. Better survival with proton therapy was suggested as possible, not demonstrated.

The data were produced by immunoSEQ multiplex PCR, yet TCRdb's version contains in-frame clones alone and is incomplete. The data contain about 39,000 clones, around 90% of them singletons. The chain recombines TRBV5-8 with TRBJ2-3; TRBD1 aligns across 7 bases. The specimen was peripheral blood, collected from a patient treated with photon-based radiotherapy. The sequence was obtained from a man between 60 and 70 years old with cholangiocarcinoma. CDR3 coding DNA: TGTGCCAGCAGCTCCGGGACAGCAAGCACAGATACGCAGTATTTT. This sequence encodes CASSSGTASTDTQYF.